This T cell receptor (beta chain) emerged from a study of shared clonotypes between healthy human individuals. An even split of each subset's genomic DNA across several immunoSEQ plates was performed. Clones were sequenced by immunoSEQ multiplex PCR, and TCRdb holds only the in-frame ones, with some missing. The sample gives roughly 2.5 million clones, 90% to 95% of which show up once; under 0.15% is in the top ten. Broader study findings: A limitation of the genetic and exposure-history diversity represented arose from few donors.

In regard to this clone: Its cognate antigen is unknown.

The CD4+ fraction was divided into a CD45RA+ naive subset and a CD45RA-negative memory subset. Trimming removed 8 bases from V and 0 bases from J, with 20 bases in between. This CDR3 is built from 16 residues. Germline loops: CDR1 SGHVS, CDR2 FQNEAQ. The source material was naive CD4+ T cells sorted from blood. Subset: CD45RA+ positively selected. The chain joins TRBV7-8 to TRBJ2-7; D call uncertain. The TCR sequence derives from a young man in good health. CDR3 loop: CASRPVWLLSSYEQYF. The CDR3 region has the DNA TGTGCCAGCCGCCCAGTCTGGTTACTAAGCTCCTACGAGCAGTACTTC.